This T cell receptor beta chain was identified during a study of immune cell composition in non-small cell lung cancer. Findings and limits, study-wide: Squamous carcinomas (around 80%) more often had tumour-associated clones >0.5% than adenocarcinomas (33%). Lung squamous cell carcinoma tumours had significantly higher top 10 clone scores and productive clonality than lung adenocarcinoma. Dominant in vivo tumour-associated clones were not shown to share tumour-reactive sequences.

Method: immunoSEQ multiplex PCR; TCRdb's copy keeps in-frame clones and lacks some. The sample shows 7,300 or so clones, 75% to 85% of them seen only once. A remark on this clone: Its antigen is undetermined.

Germline CDR1 is SGDLS and CDR2 is YYNGEE. The ends lost 2 bases at V and 8 bases at J; junction bases unmatched: 10. CDR3 size: 17 residues. J is TRBJ1-6 and V is TRBV9, with 10 nucleotides matching TRBD1. The TCR sequence derives from a human donor with non-small cell lung cancer. Sequences were obtained from lung tumor tissue. CDR3 coding DNA: TGTGCCAGCAGCGTTGAGATTTCCGGGACAGGGGATTCACCCCTCCACTTT. It yields the protein CASSVEISGTGDSPLHF.